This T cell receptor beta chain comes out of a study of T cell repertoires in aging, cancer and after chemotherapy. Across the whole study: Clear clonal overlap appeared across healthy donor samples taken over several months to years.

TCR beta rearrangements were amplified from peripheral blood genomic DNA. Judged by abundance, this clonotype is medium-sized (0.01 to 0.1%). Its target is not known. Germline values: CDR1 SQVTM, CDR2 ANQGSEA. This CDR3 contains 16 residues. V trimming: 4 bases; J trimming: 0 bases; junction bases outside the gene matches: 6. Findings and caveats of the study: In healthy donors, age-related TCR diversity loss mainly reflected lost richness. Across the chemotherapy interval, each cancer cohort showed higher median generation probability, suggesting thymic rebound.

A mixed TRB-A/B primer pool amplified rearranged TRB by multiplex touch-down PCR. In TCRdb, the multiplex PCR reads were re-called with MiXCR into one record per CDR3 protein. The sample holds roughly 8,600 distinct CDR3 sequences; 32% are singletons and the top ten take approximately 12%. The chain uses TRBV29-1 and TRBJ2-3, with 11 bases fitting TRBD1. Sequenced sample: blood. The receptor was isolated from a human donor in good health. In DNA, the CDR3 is TGCAGCGTTGGGACAGGGGGCGGCGTAAGCACAGATACGCAGTATTTT. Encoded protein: CSVGTGGGVSTDTQYF.